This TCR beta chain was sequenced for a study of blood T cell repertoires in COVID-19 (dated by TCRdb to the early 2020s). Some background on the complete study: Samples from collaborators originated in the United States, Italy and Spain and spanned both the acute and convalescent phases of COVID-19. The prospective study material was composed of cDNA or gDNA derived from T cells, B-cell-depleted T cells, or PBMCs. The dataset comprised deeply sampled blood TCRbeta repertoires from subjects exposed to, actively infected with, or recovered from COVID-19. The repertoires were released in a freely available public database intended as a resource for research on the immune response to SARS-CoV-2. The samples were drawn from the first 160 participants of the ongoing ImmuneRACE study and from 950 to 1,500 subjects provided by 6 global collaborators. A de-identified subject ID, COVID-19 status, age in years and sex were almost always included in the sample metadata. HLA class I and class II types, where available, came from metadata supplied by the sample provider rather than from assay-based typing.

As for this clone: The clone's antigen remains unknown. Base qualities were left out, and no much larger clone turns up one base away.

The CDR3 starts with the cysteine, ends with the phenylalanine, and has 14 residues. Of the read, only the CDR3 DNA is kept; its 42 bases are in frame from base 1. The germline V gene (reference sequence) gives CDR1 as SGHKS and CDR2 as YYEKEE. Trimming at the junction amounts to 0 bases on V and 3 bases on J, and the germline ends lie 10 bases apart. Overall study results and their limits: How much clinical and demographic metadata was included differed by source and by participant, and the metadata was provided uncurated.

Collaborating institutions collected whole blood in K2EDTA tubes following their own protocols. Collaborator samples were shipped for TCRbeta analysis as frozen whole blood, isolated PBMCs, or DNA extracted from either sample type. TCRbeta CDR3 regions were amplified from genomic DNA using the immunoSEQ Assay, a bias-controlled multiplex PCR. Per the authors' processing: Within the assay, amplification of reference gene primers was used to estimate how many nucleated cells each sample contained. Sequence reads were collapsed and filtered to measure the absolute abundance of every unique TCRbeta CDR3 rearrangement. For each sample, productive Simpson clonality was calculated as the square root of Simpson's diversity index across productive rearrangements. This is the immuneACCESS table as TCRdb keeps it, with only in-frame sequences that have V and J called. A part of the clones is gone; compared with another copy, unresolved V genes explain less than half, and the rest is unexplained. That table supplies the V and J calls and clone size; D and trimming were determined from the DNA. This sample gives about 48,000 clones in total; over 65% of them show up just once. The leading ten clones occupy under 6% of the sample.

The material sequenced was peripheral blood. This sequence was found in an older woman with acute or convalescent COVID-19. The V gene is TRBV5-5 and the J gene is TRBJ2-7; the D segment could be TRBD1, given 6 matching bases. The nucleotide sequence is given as TGTGCCAGCAGCTTGGTACAGGGCAACTACGAGCAGTACTTC. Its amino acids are CASSLVQGNYEQYF. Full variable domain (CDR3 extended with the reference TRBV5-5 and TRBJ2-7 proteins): DAGVTQSPTHLIKTRGQQVTLRCSPISGHKSVSWYQQVLGQGPQFIFQYYEKEERGRGNFPDRFSARQFPNYSSELNVNALLLGDSALYLCASSLVQGNYEQYFGPGTRLTVT.